This T cell receptor (beta chain) was recovered during a study of Ad26.COV2.S vaccination and SARS-CoV-2 variants. As for the study in general: The Ad26.COV2.S arm of the COV1001 trial was where the donor was placed.

The CDR3 runs 17 residues. Losses at the gene ends were 4 bases for V and 4 bases for J; bases not matched to a gene: 9. Germline CDR1 reads SGHDT; CDR2 reads YYEEEE. Stated treatment: around 19 received Ad26.COV2.S at low or high dose, single or two shots; a few received placebo; per-sample allocation not given. It was on day 63 after the first vaccine or placebo injection that samples were taken. Libraries were prepared by immunoSEQ multiplex PCR; TCRdb keeps only in-frame clonotypes and omits some of them. The sample includes about 680,000 clones, 89% of them seen just once. The study's findings and limits: Spike-specific TCR breadth in vaccine recipients exceeded that seen in placebo recipients.

Note on this clone: Antigen unknown.

This TCR came from a person between 18 and 60 years old who received the Ad26.COV2.S COVID-19 vaccine or a placebo. The V and J genes are TRBV5-6 and TRBJ2-6; 9 bases match TRBD1. This specimen consisted of peripheral blood, obtained in a trial of Ad26.COV2.S vaccine versus placebo. The CDR3 sequence is CASSRQDRGDGANVLTF. CDR3 nucleotides: TGTGCCAGCAGCCGCCAGGACAGGGGAGACGGGGCCAACGTCCTGACTTTC. Filled out from reference TRBV5-6 and TRBJ2-6, the complete variable domain reads DAGVTQSPTHLIKTRGQQVTLRCSPKSGHDTVSWYQQALGQGPQFIFQYYEEEERQRGNFPDRFSGHQFPNYSSELNVNALLLGDSALYLCASSRQDRGDGANVLTFGAGSRLTVL.